The 5 T cell receptor beta chains presented below share a single source sample, sequenced in a study of identical twins. TCRdb itself ran the 5' RACE reads through MiXCR, one entry per CDR3 protein. Of about 520,000 distinct CDR3 sequences in the sample, less than 25% are singletons; the top ten hold approximately 0.95%. These same records also appear under a second study, on T cells expressing NK-cell markers.

The specimen sequenced was CD4+ T cells sorted from blood. The receptors were gathered from a woman aged 18-35 years in good health.

The sample holds a few counts of this clonotype. The CDR3 DNA reads as TGTGCCATCAGTGACCTAAAACAGAATGAAAAACTGTTTTTT. Translation: CAISDLKQNEKLFF. The V and J genes are TRBV10-3 and TRBJ1-4; D remains unclear. V gave up 3 bases and J gave up 5 bases, with 10 bases separating them. CDR1 is ENHRY and CDR2 is SYGVKD in the germline V gene. The CDR3 length is 14 residues.

In its sample, this clonotype was seen once. The CDR3 nucleotides are TGCAGTGCTAGCGGGGGCGCAGGGGCACAAGAGACCCAGTACTTC. As protein: CSASGGAGAQETQYF. The chain recombines TRBV20-1 with TRBJ2-5; D is perhaps TRBD1 or TRBD2 (6 bases each). Germline V gene sequence: CDR1 DFQATT, CDR2 SNEGSKA (reference sequence). V lost 3 bases and J 2 bases, leaving 16 bases between the germline ends. The CDR3 consists of 15 residues.

The chain joins TRBV20-1 to TRBJ2-6; D uncertain. V lost 6 bases and J lost 2, with 8 bases in between. CDR1 is DFQATT, CDR2 SNEGSKA, per germline (reference sequence). The CDR3 length is 13 residues. CDR3: CSAKGPGANVLTF. In nucleotides, the CDR3 is TGCAGTGCGAAGGGTCCTGGGGCCAACGTCCTGACTTTC.

This clonotype appeared a few times. The CDR3 bases are TGTGCCACCGCGACGGGGGCCACAGGGGATACGCAGTATTTT. Protein: CATATGATGDTQYF. The chain recombines TRBV24-1 with TRBJ2-3, with D perhaps TRBD1 or TRBD2 (6 bases each). Germline V gene data show CDR1 as KGHDR and CDR2 as SFDVKD. The CDR3 is 14 amino acids. The V end lost 9 bases, the J end lost 6 bases, and 18 bases lay between the germline ends.

This clonotype was counted between two and nine times. DNA for the CDR3: TGTGCCAGCAGCCACAGGATCTCCTACGAGCAGTACTTC. This translates into CASSHRISYEQYF. The chain links TRBV12-3 or TRBV12-4 to TRBJ2-7; D perhaps matches TRBD1 (5 bases). The V end was cut by 6 bases, the J end by 0 bases, with 9 bases between. This CDR3 is built from 13 residues.